The 20 T cell receptor beta chains given below trace back to one sample, sequenced in a study of shared clonotypes between healthy human individuals. This table comes from immunoSEQ multiplex PCR, and its TCRdb copy is limited to in-frame clones, with some not included. Found here are about 380,000 clones, about 96% of them singletons; the top ten hold about 0.32%. The specimen was memory CD8+ T cells sorted from blood. Indicated subset: CD45RO+ cells pooled with CCR7-negative TemRA cells. The receptors stem from a man under 40 in good health.

In the case of this clone: The identical CDR3 is also encoded by other nucleotide sequences in the sample. The J gene is TRBJ2-3, the V gene TRBV15; 12 bases are shared with TRBD2. The CDR3 sequence is 16 residues long. Germline CDR1 LNHNV, CDR2 YYDKDF (reference sequence). Germline trimming cut 0 bases from V and 3 bases from J; bases unmatched to any gene: 1. The CDR3 nucleotides read TGTGCCACCAGCAGAGATCTAGCGGGAGGGACAGATACGCAGTATTTT. It encodes CATSRDLAGGTDTQYF.

This clone was observed a single time. The V and J genes are TRBV7-9 and TRBJ1-2, with D possibly matching TRBD1 (6 bases). V lost 3 bases and J 4 bases, leaving 15 bases between the germline ends. This CDR3 has 15 residues. Germline V gene lookup returns CDR1 SEHNR and CDR2 FQNEAQ (reference sequence). CDR3 loop: CASSFTGGAGYGYTF. CDR3 DNA sequence: TGTGCCAGCAGCTTTACCGGGGGCGCAGGCTATGGCTACACCTTC.

The chain has TRBV6-6 and TRBJ2-1, with 10 nucleotides matching TRBD1. Germline CDR1 reads MNHNY; CDR2 reads SVGAGI (reference sequence). CDR3 length: 16 residues. Trimming at V came to 0 bases and at J to 2 bases, leaving 1 base not matched to a gene. Here the CDR3 reads CASSYSGTGAYNEQFF. The CDR3, as DNA: TGTGCCAGCAGTTACTCGGGGACAGGGGCCTACAATGAGCAGTTCTTC.

This rearrangement joins TRBV9 to TRBJ2-7; 11 positions match TRBD2. Germline V gives CDR1 SGDLS, CDR2 YYNGEE. This CDR3 has 16 amino acids. The V and J ends lost 5 bases and 6 bases, in that order; junction bases with no gene match: 13. In DNA form, the CDR3 reads TGTGCCAGCAGTACCGACGCACTAGCGGGAGTTGGCGAGCAGTACTTC. It is translated as CASSTDALAGVGEQYF.

This clone is a singleton in its sample. This chain connects TRBV10-1 to TRBJ2-3; 8 bases align to TRBD2. V lost 0 bases, J lost 3 bases, and 2 bases stayed unmatched. Germline V CDR1 and CDR2: WNHNN, SYGVQD (reference sequence). The CDR3 has 15 residues. The CDR3 region has the DNA TGCGCCAGCAGTGAGTCGGGGACTAGGACAGATACGCAGTATTTT. Its protein product is CASSESGTRTDTQYF.

This chain links TRBV6-5 with TRBJ2-7, with TRBD2 as a possible D gene (5 bases). With 2 bases removed from V and 0 bases from J, the gap between germline ends came to 11 bases. The CDR3 has 15 amino acids. Germline CDR1 reads MNHEY; CDR2 reads SVGAGI. CDR3 bases: TGTGCCAGCAGTTACAGGATAGGGAGCTCCTACGAGCAGTACTTC. Its protein is CASSYRIGSSYEQYF.

As concerns this clone: Other nucleotide sequences from this sample produce the same CDR3. This chain connects TRBV7-2 to TRBJ2-2; D call uncertain. V shed 1 base and J shed 6 bases, with 6 bases lying between them. The V gene's germline CDR1 is SGHTA and CDR2 FQGNSA. The CDR3 has 13 amino acids. CDR3 coding DNA: TGTGCCAGCAGCTTAGTTCGAGCCGGGGAGCTGTTTTTT. It translates to CASSLVRAGELFF.

This chain uses TRBV7-9 with TRBJ1-1; the D is unclear. V was clipped by 1 base and J by 1 base, with 10 bases between them. The CDR3 spans 15 residues. Per germline, CDR1 SEHNR and CDR2 FQNEAQ (reference sequence). This CDR3 is CASSLGTQRNTEAFF. Here the CDR3 DNA reads TGTGCCAGCAGCTTAGGAACCCAGCGGAACACTGAAGCTTTCTTT.

The chain is built from TRBV5-1 and TRBJ1-1; D may be TRBD1 (5 bases). Trimming left V 3 bases short and J 0 bases short, with 9 bases between. The length of the CDR3 is 14 residues. Germline CDR1 reads SGHRS; CDR2 reads YFSETQ. This CDR3 reads CASSSDTLNTEAFF. The DNA for the CDR3 is TGCGCCAGCAGCTCGGACACCTTGAACACTGAAGCTTTCTTT.

V is TRBV7-9 and J is TRBJ1-1; 8 nucleotides align to TRBD1. With 5 bases clipped from V and 4 bases from J, the junction kept 9 bases outside the gene matches. This CDR3 contains 15 residues. The germline V gene encodes CDR1 SEHNR and CDR2 FQNEAQ (reference sequence). DNA for the CDR3: TGTGCCAGCAGCCCGCAGGGGGCAAGTTTCACTGAAGCTTTCTTT. Its protein product is CASSPQGASFTEAFF.

The chain links TRBV4-2 to TRBJ2-7, with 8 positions matching TRBD1. The CDR3 spans 14 residues. CDR1 is LGHNA, CDR2 YNFKEQ, per germline. With 0 bases clipped from V and 2 bases from J, the junction kept 0 bases outside the gene matches. CDR3 protein: CASSQEDRAYEQYF. The CDR3 bases are TGTGCCAGCAGCCAAGAGGACAGGGCCTACGAGCAGTACTTC.

This chain uses TRBV5-1 with TRBJ2-7; D is unclear. V was cut by 0 bases and J by 3 bases, with 13 bases left in between. Germline V gives CDR1 SGHRS, CDR2 YFSETQ. This CDR3 region has 15 residues. CDR3 sequence (DNA): TGCGCCAGCAGCTTGGTCTCCAATCTACTCTACGAGCAGTACTTC. This sequence encodes CASSLVSNLLYEQYF.

Concerning this clone: The sample carries other DNA sequences with the same CDR3. V is TRBV9 and J is TRBJ1-3; D call uncertain. This CDR3 spans 14 amino acids. The ends were cut back, 0 bases at V and 0 bases at J, with 4 bases in the middle. CDR1 is SGDLS and CDR2 is YYNGEE in the germline V gene. The CDR3 region has the DNA TGTGCCAGCAGCGTAGGGCACTCTGGAAACACCATATATTTT. The encoded protein is CASSVGHSGNTIYF.

The chain employs TRBV9 and TRBJ2-7, with D hard to call. The CDR3 extends over 14 amino acids. Between the trimmed V and J ends, which lost 0 bases and 2 bases, there was a span of 9 bases. CDR1 and CDR2 (germline): SGDLS, YYNGEE. In DNA form, the CDR3 reads TGTGCCAGCAGCGTAGATCAGGCTCCCTACGAGCAGTACTTC. The encoded protein is CASSVDQAPYEQYF.

This rearrangement joins TRBV18 to TRBJ1-1, with D perhaps matching TRBD1 (6 bases). This CDR3 contains 14 residues. CDR1 KGHSH and CDR2 LQKENI come from the germline V gene. V was cut by 4 bases and J by 3 bases, with 12 bases left in between. CDR3 bases: TGTGCCAGCTCACTAAGACAGGTAGACACTGAAGCTTTCTTT. It encodes CASSLRQVDTEAFF.

The gene calls are TRBV25-1 and TRBJ2-5; D remains ambiguous. Trimming stripped 3 bases from V and 1 base from J, with 9 bases between. The length of the CDR3 is 14 residues. Looked up from germline, CDR1 is MGHDK and CDR2 is SYGVNS. As DNA, the CDR3 is TGTGCCAGCAGTGATGTGATTTTCCAAGAGACCCAGTACTTC. It yields the protein CASSDVIFQETQYF.

DNA of the CDR3: TGTGCCAGCAGTTTTAGACAAGGAGGACCTTACGAGCAGTACTTC. Encoded protein: CASSFRQGGPYEQYF. The genes are TRBV6-5 and TRBJ2-7, with TRBD2 as a possible D gene (5 bases). Germline CDR1 is MNHEY and CDR2 is SVGAGI. CDR3 length: 15 residues. V gave up 4 bases and J gave up 4 bases, with 17 bases separating them.

This clone was seen a single time. The V and J genes are TRBV9 and TRBJ1-1; the D gene is possibly TRBD1 (5 bases). Between the trimmed V and J ends, which lost 0 bases and 4 bases, there was a span of 13 bases. Germline CDR1 SGDLS, CDR2 YYNGEE. The CDR3 is 15 residues long. This CDR3 is CASSVADSAVTEAFF. The CDR3 DNA reads TGTGCCAGCAGCGTAGCTGACAGCGCGGTCACTGAAGCTTTCTTT.

The V and J genes are TRBV7-2 and TRBJ1-1; D is perhaps TRBD1 (6 bases). The germline CDR1 and CDR2 sequences are SGHTA and FQGNSA. This CDR3 is built from 16 residues. Trimming removed 5 bases from V and 4 bases from J, with 20 bases in between. The DNA for the CDR3 is TGTGCCAGCAGCCCTCCCCCTGACAGGTTAGGCACTGAAGCTTTCTTT. It is translated as CASSPPPDRLGTEAFF.

V usage is TRBV5-6 and J usage is TRBJ1-4, with 8 bases aligning to TRBD1. V shed 1 base, J shed 8 bases, and the junction held 13 bases outside the gene matches. Germline assignment: CDR1 SGHDT and CDR2 YYEEEE. The CDR3 extends over 17 amino acids. As DNA, the CDR3 is TGTGCCAGCAGCTTGAGGATGACGGGGACAGGTTGGGAAAAACTGTTTTTT. This encodes CASSLRMTGTGWEKLFF.